The clone carrying this TCR beta chain was observed a handful of times. This specimen belongs to a study of response to subunit inactivated influenza vaccine. This CDR3 contains 15 residues. Germline assignment: CDR1 DFQATT and CDR2 SNEGSKA (reference sequence). Germline trimming cut 1 base from V and 8 bases from J; bases unmatched to any gene: 7. Each CDR3 protein gets one entry after TCRdb re-called the RT-PCR reads with MiXCR. The data show 650,000 to 800,000 distinct CDR3 sequences, with around 18% seen just once and 9.5% to 13% held by the top ten. This receptor was taken from a man aged 45-65 years who received an inactivated influenza vaccine. The rearrangement links TRBV20-1 to TRBJ2-1, with 11 bases lining up with TRBD2. The source material was PBMCs from blood, sampled 5 to 6 days after vaccination. CDR3 region: CSARVASSGRYEQFF. DNA for the CDR3: TGCAGTGCTAGAGTTGCATCTAGCGGGAGGTATGAGCAGTTCTTC.